What follows describes a single T cell receptor (beta chain). The data stem from a study of ipilimumab plus nivolumab after autologous stem cell transplantation. Profiled with immunoSEQ multiplex PCR; TCRdb holds only in-frame clones, not every one. The repertoire holds about 83,000 clones, over 80% seen once, with around 2% in the top ten. Patients got ipilimumab 1 mg/kg beginning 14 to 28 days post-transplant. Through week 26, nivolumab 3 mg/kg IV was given weeks 1, 4, 7, 10, then biweekly. CDR1 and CDR2 from the germline V gene are SGHAT and FQNNGV. The CDR3 has 16 amino acids. Trimming removed 4 bases from V and 10 bases from J; junction bases left unmatched: 13.

This TCR was recovered from a male donor with diffuse large B-cell lymphoma. The rearrangement uses TRBV11-2 and TRBJ2-1, with 10 nucleotides matching TRBD2. This specimen was PBMCs, taken in a trial of ipilimumab plus nivolumab as post-transplant consolidation. CDR3 DNA sequence: TGTGCCAGCAGCTCGGTAGCGGGGGGACTTCACTACGAGCAGTTCTTC. Encoded protein: CASSSVAGGLHYEQFF.